One sample yielded the 2 T cell receptor beta chains listed below, sequenced in a study of low-dose radiotherapy and immunotherapy resistance in tumors (dated by TCRdb to between 2021 and 2022). The sequencer was an Illumina HiSeq 2500. Superscript III and a set of TRAV- and TRBV-specific primers were used to synthesize first-strand cDNA, so that both TCRalpha and TCRbeta chains were covered. TCRs were amplified for about 22 PCR cycles with Phusion, using a constant-region primer paired with the adapter attached to the V primers. TCRdb applied fastp at Q25 and MiXCR to the public reads, then kept only in-frame beta chains. Rows matching on CDR3 protein sequence are summarized as one entry with the most common DNA and genes. The sample table shows 30,000 to 50,000 distinct CDR3 sequences, and around a third are seen once. The ten largest make up around 3.9% of the sample. This sample's time point label indicates: before trial treatment.

This sample comprised PBMCs, obtained before treatment. These receptors were taken from a male donor with gallbladder cancer.

The chain combines TRBV6-6 with TRBJ1-1; D is uncertain. V was cut by 5 bases and J by 0 bases, with 22 bases left in between. CDR1 and CDR2 (germline): MNHNY, SVGAGI (reference sequence). There are 18 residues in the CDR3. CDR3 in DNA: TGTGCCAGCAGTGGCCGATCCCCAGCCATCGATTTGAACACTGAAGCTTTCTTT. It translates to CASSGRSPAIDLNTEAFF.

The chain has TRBV6-2 or TRBV6-3 and TRBJ2-3; 8 bases align to TRBD2. CDR3 size: 20 residues. V was clipped by 5 bases and J by 0 bases; unmatched bases: 19. CDR1 is MNHEY and CDR2 is SVGEGT in the germline V gene. The chain's CDR3 is CASSEPGGDWRGVSTDTQYF. The DNA of the CDR3 is TGTGCCAGCAGTGAACCAGGAGGCGATTGGCGGGGGGTTAGCACAGATACGCAGTATTTT.